This is a list of T cell receptor beta chains from one sample in a study of vaccination and CD4 T cells after COVID-19. One entry per CDR3 protein, called by TCRdb with MiXCR from the PCR reads. The sample includes some 16,000 distinct CDR3 sequences, approximately 55% of them seen just once. These receptors are not linked to any known antigen. The sample consisted of CD4+ T cells from blood, cultured in vitro. The receptors here all came from a human donor who had recovered from COVID-19. Each CDR3 is given with its conserved first and last residue. The D gene is left open where the match is weak. Not every row has a clone size; where given, it reads once, few, many or a size class.

V	J	D	size	DNA	CDR3
TRBV7-9	TRBJ1-2	NA	NA	TGTGCCAGCAGCTTAACAGGGTTCTATGGCTACACCTTC	CASSLTGFYGYTF
TRBV30	TRBJ1-2	NA	NA	TGTGCCTGGAGTAGTTTGGGCTCCGTCTCTATCCATGGCTACACCTTC	CAWSSLGSVSIHGYTF
TRBV19	TRBJ2-1	NA	NA	TGTGCCAGTAGGGCCCAGCTGTACAATGAGCAGTTCTTC	CASRAQLYNEQFF
TRBV15	TRBJ1-5	NA	NA	TGTGCCACCAGCAGAGATCGGGAGGAAGCCCAGCATTTT	CATSRDREEAQHF
TRBV6-1	TRBJ2-7	TRBD2	NA	TGTGCCAGCAGCAGTAGCGGGATTAACTACGAGCAGTACTTC	CASSSSGINYEQYF
TRBV30	TRBJ2-3	NA	NA	TGTGCCTGCCGTGGGCCCGTCACAGATACGCAGTATTTT	CACRGPVTDTQYF
TRBV25-1	TRBJ1-1	NA	few	TGTGCCAGCAGTGGCCCCAGAAGAACCTCTGAAGCTTTCTTT	CASSGPRRTSEAFF
TRBV9	TRBJ1-2	NA	NA	TGTGCCAGCAGCCCCAGGGTATACTATGGCTACACCTTC	CASSPRVYYGYTF
TRBV6-1	TRBJ1-2	NA	NA	TGTGCCAGCAGTGGGACCGGGAGCTTTTATGGCTACACCTTC	CASSGTGSFYGYTF
TRBV24-1	TRBJ2-6	TRBD1	few	TGTGCCACCAGTGGTACAGGGGTTGGGGCCAACGTCCTGACTTTC	CATSGTGVGANVLTF
TRBV30	TRBJ2-2	TRBD1	NA	TGTGCCTCCGGGACAGGGAACACCGGGGAGCTGTTTTTT	CASGTGNTGELFF
TRBV6-4	TRBJ2-3	NA	once	TGTGCCAGCAGTGAGGGTCACACAGATACGCAGTATTTT	CASSEGHTDTQYF
TRBV27	TRBJ2-1	NA	NA	TGTGCCAGCAGTATCTTTGACAGGTTGCATAATGAGCAGTTCTTC	CASSIFDRLHNEQFF
TRBV11-1	TRBJ2-7	TRBD2	NA	TGTGCCAGCAGCACTACTAGCGGGAGCTACGAGCAGTACTTC	CASSTTSGSYEQYF
TRBV18	TRBJ1-5	NA	NA	TGTGCCAGCTCACAGGGCCGTAATCAGCCCCAGCATTTT	CASSQGRNQPQHF
TRBV20-1	TRBJ2-1	TRBD2	few	TGCAGTGCTAGAGATCGCAGGACTAGCGGGAGGGCTTATGGGCGCTCCTACAATGAGCAGTTCTTC	CSARDRRTSGRAYGRSYNEQFF
TRBV3-1	TRBJ1-1	NA	few	TGTGCCAGCAGCCAACCGTGGACTGAAGCTTTCTTT	CASSQPWTEAFF
TRBV19	TRBJ1-2	NA	NA	TGTGCCAGTAGTATTGTGGGAAGCCTGGCTAACTATGGCTACACCTTC	CASSIVGSLANYGYTF
TRBV18	TRBJ1-2	NA	NA	TGTGCCAGCTCACCAGGCAGGGAAGGCTATGGCTACACCTTC	CASSPGREGYGYTF
TRBV12-3/TRBV12-4	TRBJ2-5	NA	few	TGTGCCAGCAGTTTTGGGGCGGGGCAAGAGACCCAGTACTTC	CASSFGAGQETQYF
TRBV19	TRBJ1-5	TRBD1	NA	TGTGCCAGTAGTATAGACCAGGACAGGGTCAATCAGCCCCAGCATTTT	CASSIDQDRVNQPQHF
TRBV11-2	TRBJ2-1	NA	NA	TGTGCCAGCAGCTTAGAGGAGGGCTCCTACAATGAGCAGTTCTTC	CASSLEEGSYNEQFF
TRBV3-1	TRBJ2-5	TRBD1	NA	TGTGCCAGCAGCCACAGAAACAGGGGTTGGGAGACCCAGTACTTC	CASSHRNRGWETQYF
TRBV20-1	TRBJ2-3	TRBD1	NA	TGCAGTGCTAGAGATGCCGGACAGGGCGAGACGCAGTATTTT	CSARDAGQGETQYF
TRBV12-3/TRBV12-4	TRBJ1-1	TRBD1	NA	TGTGCCAGCAGTTTAGTGGGAGGGACAGATGAAGCTTTCTTT	CASSLVGGTDEAFF
TRBV28	TRBJ1-2	NA	NA	TGTGCCAGCAGTTTCCGGGTGAGAGGCTACACCTTC	CASSFRVRGYTF
TRBV7-2	TRBJ2-3	NA	NA	TGTGCCAGCAGCGAACGGTCGACAGATACGCAGTATTTT	CASSERSTDTQYF
TRBV5-1	TRBJ1-2	NA	NA	TGCGCCAGCAGCTTGAGCACAGGGTCAGGCTACACCTTC	CASSLSTGSGYTF
TRBV5-1	TRBJ1-1	NA	few	TGCGCCAGCAGCTTTCTCGAAGAGGGGACTGAAGCTTTCTTT	CASSFLEEGTEAFF
TRBV10-3	TRBJ2-5	NA	NA	TGTGCCATCAGTGGGGGCAGGGTGGAAGAGACCCAGTACTTC	CAISGGRVEETQYF
TRBV5-5	TRBJ1-1	TRBD1	NA	TGTGCCAGCAGCGTGGGGACAGGTAGTCCCAAGAACACTGAAGCTTTCTTT	CASSVGTGSPKNTEAFF
TRBV3-1	TRBJ2-1	TRBD2	NA	TGTGCCAGCAGCCAACCTAGCGGGAGAGGCTACAATGAGCAGTTCTTC	CASSQPSGRGYNEQFF
TRBV29-1	TRBJ1-3	TRBD1	few	TGCAGCGCAGCCACCGGACAGGGTGGCACTGGAAACACCATATATTTT	CSAATGQGGTGNTIYF
TRBV19	TRBJ1-2	NA	few	TGTGCCAGTAGTGATGGGCAGCTCTATGGCTACACCTTC	CASSDGQLYGYTF
TRBV5-4	TRBJ1-6	NA	NA	TGTGCCAGCAGCGGCACAGTTAATTCACCCCTCCACTTT	CASSGTVNSPLHF
TRBV7-2	TRBJ2-1	NA	NA	TGTGCCAGCAGCTCGAGGAAGAGCTCCTACAATGAGCAGTTCTTC	CASSSRKSSYNEQFF
TRBV24-1	TRBJ1-1	NA	NA	TGTGCCACCAGTGATGGAACTATGAACACTGAAGCTTTCTTT	CATSDGTMNTEAFF
TRBV20-1	TRBJ1-5	NA	few	TGCAGTGCTAGAGATTCAGACAGCTTCAATCAGCCCCAGCATTTT	CSARDSDSFNQPQHF
TRBV2	TRBJ2-7	NA	NA	TGTGCCAGCCGAGGGAATGGGTACGAGCAGTACTTC	CASRGNGYEQYF
TRBV11-3	TRBJ2-6	TRBD1	NA	TGTGCCAGCAGCCCCGGACAGGGGACGCCTTTTGATGGGGCCAACGTCCTGACTTTC	CASSPGQGTPFDGANVLTF
TRBV15	TRBJ1-1	NA	few	TGTGCCACCAGCAGAGACGCGGCTACTATGAGCACTGAAGCTTTCTTT	CATSRDAATMSTEAFF
TRBV7-9	TRBJ1-2	NA	few	TGTGCCAGCAGCTTTGGCCGGTACGGTGGCTACACCTTC	CASSFGRYGGYTF
TRBV7-2	TRBJ2-3	TRBD2	NA	TGTGCCAGCAGCCCGTGGACTAGCGGGAGCACAGATACGCAGTATTTT	CASSPWTSGSTDTQYF
TRBV11-2	TRBJ2-7	NA	NA	TGTGCCACCAGCCGGGGCAGGGCCTACGAGCAGTACTTC	CATSRGRAYEQYF
TRBV27	TRBJ2-2	NA	few	TGTGCCAGCAGTTTAGGCAGTCCAACGGGCACCGGGGAGCTGTTTTTT	CASSLGSPTGTGELFF
TRBV7-9	TRBJ1-6	TRBD1	few	TGTGCCAGCAGCTTATCGACAGGGAGGTATTCACCCCTCCACTTT	CASSLSTGRYSPLHF